These T cell receptor beta chains were read from a single sample in a study of control samples from healthy donors and cancer patients. This table comes from immunoSEQ multiplex PCR, and its TCRdb copy is limited to in-frame clones, with some not included. The data contain approximately 150,000 clones, approximately 86% of them singletons. The sample consisted of blood. The source of these receptors is a man aged 18 to 30 in good health. Both conserved end residues are part of each CDR3. The D gene is left open where the match is weak. Clone size appears in some rows only: once, few, many, or a class for an expanded clone.

V gene	J gene	D gene	clone size	CDR3 protein	CDR3 DNA
TRBV13	TRBJ2-5	-	-	CASGVGDLQETQYF	TGTGCCAGCGGGGTAGGAGATTTACAAGAGACCCAGTACTTC
TRBV4-3	TRBJ2-1	-	-	CASSPRLGGPDLGGDNEQFF	TGCGCCAGCAGCCCCCGGCTCGGGGGGCCGGATTTAGGGGGAGACAATGAGCAGTTCTTC
TRBV11-1	TRBJ2-2	TRBD1	-	CASRSIGTGVTGELFF	TGTGCCAGCAGGTCTATCGGGACAGGGGTCACCGGGGAGCTGTTTTTT
TRBV19	TRBJ2-1	-	few	CASLGVDEQFF	TGTGCCAGTTTAGGGGTGGATGAGCAGTTCTTC
TRBV5-6	TRBJ2-7	-	-	CASSLGILRQEQYF	TGTGCCAGCAGCTTGGGAATATTAAGACAGGAGCAGTACTTC
TRBV9	TRBJ2-1	-	once	CASSLRRGRGLAGSRSYNEQFF	TGTGCCAGCAGCCTCCGTAGGGGTCGAGGCCTAGCAGGGTCCCGGTCCTACAATGAGCAGTTCTTC
TRBV19	TRBJ2-1	TRBD2	-	CASRGLAGGHYNEQFF	TGTGCCAGTAGGGGACTAGCGGGGGGGCATTACAATGAGCAGTTCTTC
TRBV5-5	TRBJ2-7	-	-	CASPAGVAYEQYF	TGTGCCAGCCCTGCAGGGGTCGCCTACGAGCAGTACTTC
TRBV27	TRBJ1-1	-	-	CASRIGPEAFF	TGTGCCAGCAGAATAGGTCCCGAAGCTTTCTTT
TRBV18	TRBJ2-1	-	-	CASSPLGTLNEQFF	TGTGCCAGCTCACCACTCGGAACACTCAATGAGCAGTTCTTC
TRBV24-1	TRBJ2-7	-	-	CATSDYGEEQYF	TGTGCCACCAGTGATTACGGGGAAGAGCAGTACTTC
TRBV28	TRBJ1-4	-	-	CATQRLGFPTNEKLFF	TGTGCCACCCAGAGGTTAGGGTTCCCAACTAATGAAAAACTGTTTTTT
TRBV5-4	TRBJ1-6	-	-	CASSLEGTGTPLHF	TGTGCCAGCAGCTTGGAGGGAACGGGGACACCCCTCCACTTT
TRBV5-8	TRBJ1-1	-	-	CASSLGVTEAFF	TGTGCCAGCAGCTTGGGGGTCACTGAAGCTTTCTTT
TRBV12-2	TRBJ2-7	-	-	CASPPGQELNFSYEQYF	TGTGCAAGTCCCCCGGGACAGGAATTAAATTTCTCCTACGAGCAGTACTTC
TRBV5-1	TRBJ2-7	TRBD1	-	CASSLGGQGHYEQYF	TGCGCCAGCAGCCTTGGAGGACAGGGGCACTACGAGCAGTACTTC
TRBV7-3	TRBJ2-5	-	-	CASSLGREYQETQYF	TGTGCCAGCAGCTTAGGACGGGAGTACCAAGAGACCCAGTACTTC
TRBV5-1	TRBJ2-6	TRBD1	-	CASSSQGAGANVLTF	TGCGCCAGCAGCTCCCAGGGGGCTGGGGCCAACGTCCTGACTTTC
TRBV5-1	TRBJ2-7	TRBD2	-	CASSELAASYEQYF	TGCGCCAGCAGCGAACTAGCGGCCTCCTACGAGCAGTACTTC
TRBV7-2	TRBJ1-1	-	-	CASSLWKMNTEAFF	TGTGCCAGCAGCTTGTGGAAAATGAACACTGAAGCTTTCTTT
TRBV3-1/TRBV3-2	TRBJ1-1	-	-	CASSQAQVLNTEAFF	TGTGCCAGCAGCCAAGCTCAGGTTTTGAACACTGAAGCTTTCTTT
TRBV18	TRBJ2-7	-	-	CASSPGEQDEQYF	TGTGCCAGCTCACCAGGGGAGCAAGACGAGCAGTACTTC
TRBV5-8	TRBJ2-1	TRBD2	-	CASSSSGRGSYNEQFF	TGTGCCAGCAGCTCCTCAGGGAGGGGATCTTACAATGAGCAGTTCTTC
TRBV28	TRBJ1-4	TRBD1	-	CASSIPGTGNEKLFF	TGTGCCAGCAGTATCCCCGGGACAGGGAATGAAAAACTGTTTTTT
TRBV7-2	TRBJ1-3	-	-	CASSLVGSGNTIYF	TGTGCCAGCAGCTTAGTGGGTTCTGGAAACACCATATATTTT
TRBV5-1	TRBJ2-7	TRBD1	-	CASSLPAGGDEQYF	TGCGCCAGCAGCTTGCCGGCAGGGGGAGACGAGCAGTACTTC
TRBV2	TRBJ1-1	-	-	CASSLGPGNTEAFF	TGTGCCAGCAGCTTGGGACCGGGGAACACTGAAGCTTTCTTT
TRBV28	TRBJ1-5	-	-	CASGGGRGRHQPQHF	TGTGCCAGCGGGGGGGGCAGGGGTCGCCATCAGCCCCAGCATTTT
TRBV12-1	TRBJ1-6	-	-	CASTPKRPGGHKNSPLHF	TGTGCCAGCACCCCTAAGCGACCAGGGGGTCATAAGAATTCACCCCTCCACTTT
TRBV25-1	TRBJ1-4	-	-	CASKWGQSEKLFF	TGTGCCAGCAAATGGGGGCAGAGTGAAAAACTGTTTTTT
TRBV6-2/TRBV6-3	TRBJ1-6	TRBD1	-	CASSYLRQGISPLHF	TGTGCCAGCAGTTATTTACGACAGGGCATTTCACCCCTCCACTTT